This note documents a single TCR beta chain sequence. Antigen specificity is unknown. This sample was included in a study of OX40 agonist ivuxolimab in advanced cancers. The overall study: Patients were dosed intravenously with ivuxolimab at 0.01 to 10 mg/kg every 2 weeks. Broader study findings: By week 6 at 0.1 to 3.0 mg/kg, blood CD4+ and CD8+ T cells had expanded clonally.

With baseline, cycle 4 day 1, and cycle 7 day 1 as timepoints, blood was sampled. Germline assignment: CDR1 GTSNPN and CDR2 SVGIG (reference sequence). V trimming: 7 bases; J trimming: 0 bases; junction bases outside the gene matches: 6. This CDR3 contains 14 residues. Measured with immunoSEQ multiplex PCR; TCRdb has only the in-frame clones, and not every one. Of roughly 70,000 clones in the sample, around 80% were seen once. The chain recombines TRBV30 with TRBJ2-5; 9 nucleotides match TRBD1. The sample in question was CD4+ or CD8+ T cells sorted from blood, obtained in a trial of the OX40 agonist ivuxolimab. This clonotype originated in an adult with an advanced solid tumor such as melanoma, head and neck, liver or kidney cancer. CDR3 region: CALAGTGNQETQYF. The DNA for the CDR3 is TGTGCCTTGGCCGGGACAGGGAACCAAGAGACCCAGTACTTC.